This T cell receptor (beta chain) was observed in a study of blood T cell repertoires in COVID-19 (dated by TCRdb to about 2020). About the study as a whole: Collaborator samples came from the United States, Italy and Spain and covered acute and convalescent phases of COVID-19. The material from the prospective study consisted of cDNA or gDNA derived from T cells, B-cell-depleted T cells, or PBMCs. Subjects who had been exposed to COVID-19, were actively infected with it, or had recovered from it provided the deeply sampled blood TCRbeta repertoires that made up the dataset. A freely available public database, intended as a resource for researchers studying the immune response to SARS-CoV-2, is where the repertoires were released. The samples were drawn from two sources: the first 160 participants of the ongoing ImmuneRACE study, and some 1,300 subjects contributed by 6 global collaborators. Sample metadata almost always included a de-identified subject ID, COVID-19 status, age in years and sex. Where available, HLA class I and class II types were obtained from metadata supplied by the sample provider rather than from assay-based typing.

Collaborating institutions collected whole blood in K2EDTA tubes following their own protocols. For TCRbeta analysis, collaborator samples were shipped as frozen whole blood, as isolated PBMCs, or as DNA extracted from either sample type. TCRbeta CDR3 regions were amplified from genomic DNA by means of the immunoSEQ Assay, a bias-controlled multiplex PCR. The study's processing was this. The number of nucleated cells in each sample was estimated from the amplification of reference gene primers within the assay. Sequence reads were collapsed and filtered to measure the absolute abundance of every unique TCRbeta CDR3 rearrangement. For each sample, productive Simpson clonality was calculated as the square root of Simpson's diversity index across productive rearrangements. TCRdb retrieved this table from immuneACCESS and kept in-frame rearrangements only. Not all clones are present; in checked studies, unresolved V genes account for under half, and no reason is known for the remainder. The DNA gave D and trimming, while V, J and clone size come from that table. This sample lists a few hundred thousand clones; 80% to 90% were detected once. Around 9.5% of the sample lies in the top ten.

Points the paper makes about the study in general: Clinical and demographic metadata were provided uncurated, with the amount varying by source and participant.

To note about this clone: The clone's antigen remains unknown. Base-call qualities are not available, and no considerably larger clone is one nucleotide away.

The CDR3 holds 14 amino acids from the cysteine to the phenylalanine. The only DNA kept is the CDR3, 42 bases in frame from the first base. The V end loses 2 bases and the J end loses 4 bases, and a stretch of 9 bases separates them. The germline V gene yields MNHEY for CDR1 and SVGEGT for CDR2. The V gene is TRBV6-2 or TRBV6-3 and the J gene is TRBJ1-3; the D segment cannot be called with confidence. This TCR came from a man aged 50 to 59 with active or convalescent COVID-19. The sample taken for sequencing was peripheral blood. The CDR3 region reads CASSYSTIGNTIYF. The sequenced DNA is TGTGCCAGCAGTTACAGCACCATCGGAAACACCATATATTTT.